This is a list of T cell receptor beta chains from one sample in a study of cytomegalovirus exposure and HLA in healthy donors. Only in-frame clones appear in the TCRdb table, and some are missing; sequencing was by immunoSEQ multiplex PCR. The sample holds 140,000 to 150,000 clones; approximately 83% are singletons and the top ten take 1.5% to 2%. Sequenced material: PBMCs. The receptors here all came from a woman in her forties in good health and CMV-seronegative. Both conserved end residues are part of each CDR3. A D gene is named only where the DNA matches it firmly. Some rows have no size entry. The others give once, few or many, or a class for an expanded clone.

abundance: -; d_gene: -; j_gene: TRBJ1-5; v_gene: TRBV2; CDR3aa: CASSVSGMSQPQHF; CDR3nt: TGTGCCAGCAGTGTCTCAGGGATGAGTCAGCCCCAGCATTTT
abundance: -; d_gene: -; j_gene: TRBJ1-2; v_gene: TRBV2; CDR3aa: CASSAAGLSLNYGYTF; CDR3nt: TGTGCCAGCAGTGCGGCGGGTCTAAGTTTAAACTATGGCTACACCTTC
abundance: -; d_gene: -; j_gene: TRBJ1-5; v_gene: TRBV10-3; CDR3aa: CAISGQPSNQPQHF; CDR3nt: TGTGCCATCAGTGGACAGCCTAGCAATCAGCCCCAGCATTTT
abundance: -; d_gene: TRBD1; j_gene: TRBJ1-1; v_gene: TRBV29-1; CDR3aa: CSALTGLDTEAFF; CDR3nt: TGCAGCGCCCTGACAGGGCTGGACACTGAAGCTTTCTTT
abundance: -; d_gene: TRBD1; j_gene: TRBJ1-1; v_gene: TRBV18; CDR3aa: CASSPGQGRGTEAFF; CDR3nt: TGTGCCAGCTCACCCGGACAGGGCAGGGGCACTGAAGCTTTCTTT
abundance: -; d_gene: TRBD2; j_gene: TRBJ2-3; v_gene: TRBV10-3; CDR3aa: CAISDRASGGLVNTDTQYF; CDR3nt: TGTGCCATCAGTGATAGGGCTAGCGGGGGATTGGTTAATACAGATACGCAGTATTTT
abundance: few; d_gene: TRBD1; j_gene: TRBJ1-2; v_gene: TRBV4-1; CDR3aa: CASRPSGTDHNYGYTF; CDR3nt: TGCGCCAGCAGACCATCCGGGACAGACCATAACTATGGCTACACCTTC
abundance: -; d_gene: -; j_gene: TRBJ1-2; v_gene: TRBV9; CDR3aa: CASSVEPWGGYGYTF; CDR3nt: TGTGCCAGCAGCGTAGAGCCTTGGGGGGGGTATGGCTACACCTTC
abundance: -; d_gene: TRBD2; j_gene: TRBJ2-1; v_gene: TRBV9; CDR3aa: CASSPSTSGSLDEQFF; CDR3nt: TGTGCCAGCAGCCCTTCTACTAGCGGGAGTTTAGATGAGCAGTTCTTC
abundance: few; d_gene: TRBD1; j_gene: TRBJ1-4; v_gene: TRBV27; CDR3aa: CASSPRDRPGFGYEKLFF; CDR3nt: TGTGCCAGCAGTCCCCGGGACAGGCCTGGTTTCGGGTACGAAAAACTGTTTTTT
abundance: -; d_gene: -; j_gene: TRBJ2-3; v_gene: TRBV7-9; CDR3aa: CSSSSRGASTDTQYF; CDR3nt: TGTTCCAGCAGCTCACGGGGGGCCTCCACAGATACGCAGTATTTT
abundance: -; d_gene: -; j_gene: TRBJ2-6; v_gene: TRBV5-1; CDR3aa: CASSRAENSGANVLTF; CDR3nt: TGCGCCAGCAGCCGCGCGGAGAACTCTGGGGCCAACGTCCTGACTTTC
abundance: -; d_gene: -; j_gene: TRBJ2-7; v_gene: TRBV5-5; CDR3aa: CASSPGGVRAYEQYF; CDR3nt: TGTGCCAGCAGCCCGGGCGGGGTAAGGGCCTACGAGCAGTACTTC
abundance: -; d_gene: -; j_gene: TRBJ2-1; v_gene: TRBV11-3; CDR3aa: CASSSSTAKSTEEQFF; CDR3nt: TGTGCCAGCAGCTCGTCGACAGCCAAATCCACGGAAGAGCAGTTCTTC
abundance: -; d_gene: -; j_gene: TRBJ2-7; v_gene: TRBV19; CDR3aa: CASSMILEAYEQYF; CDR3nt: TGTGCCAGTAGTATGATTCTGGAGGCCTACGAGCAGTACTTC
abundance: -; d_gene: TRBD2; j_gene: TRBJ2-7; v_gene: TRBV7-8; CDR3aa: CASSPRATSGILYEQYF; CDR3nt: TGTGCCAGCAGCCCTAGGGCGACTAGCGGGATTCTGTACGAGCAGTACTTC
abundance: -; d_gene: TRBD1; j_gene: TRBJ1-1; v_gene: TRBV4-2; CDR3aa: CASSRQGLDILMNTEAFF; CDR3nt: TGTGCCAGCAGCCGACAGGGGCTCGACATCTTAATGAACACTGAAGCTTTCTTT